Listed below are T cell receptor beta chains from one sample, sequenced in a study of T cell repertoires in cytomegalovirus infection. These TCRs' antigens remain unknown. TCRdb re-called the reads through MiXCR, storing one row per CDR3 protein. This table holds around 130,000 distinct CDR3 sequences, 24% found once. Sequences were obtained from PBMCs, sequenced either directly or after in vitro stimulation (not recorded which). Source of these receptors: a human donor in good health (CMV status not recorded). Some clones in this sample may be carry-over from other donors' samples. CDR3s include the opening cysteine and the closing phenylalanine or tryptophan. The D gene is left open where the match is weak. A clone size is listed for some rows: how often the clone was seen (once, few, many), or a class if it is expanded.

V gene	clone size	J gene	D gene	CDR3 DNA	CDR3 protein
TRBV7-9	few	TRBJ1-4	.	TGTGCCAGCAGCTTATTAGGAGAAAAACTGTTTTTT	CASSLLGEKLFF
TRBV7-4	.	TRBJ1-4	.	TGTGCCAGCAGCTTATCGGTGGGGGCGCGGAATGAAAAACTGTTTTTT	CASSLSVGARNEKLFF
TRBV7-2	few	TRBJ2-1	.	TGTGCCAGCAGCTTAGCACCCGGCTCCTACAATGAGCAGTTCTTC	CASSLAPGSYNEQFF
TRBV19	.	TRBJ2-2	.	TGTGCCAGTAGCCCGGCGGTGTGGGAGGACTTCACCGGGGAGCTGTTTTTT	CASSPAVWEDFTGELFF
TRBV7-9	medium-sized	TRBJ2-3	.	TGTGCCAGCAGCCTAAGGAGCGGCTTAGCAGATACGCAGTATTTT	CASSLRSGLADTQYF
TRBV7-8	many	TRBJ1-5	TRBD1	TGTGCCAGCAGCCGGGACAGGGGGCTACGTCAGCCCCAGCATTTT	CASSRDRGLRQPQHF
TRBV28	few	TRBJ1-3	.	TGTGCCAGCCGGACGCAAGGAAACACCATATATTTT	CASRTQGNTIYF
TRBV7-8	.	TRBJ2-2	.	TGTGCCAGCAGCTTAGCAACGCACACCGGGGAGCTGTTTTTT	CASSLATHTGELFF
TRBV6-6	.	TRBJ1-1	.	TGTGCCAGCAGTTACTTAGTCACGGCCGAAGCTTTCTTT	CASSYLVTAEAFF
TRBV11-2	.	TRBJ2-7	.	TGTGCCAGCAGCTCCCCAACCGGCCGGGTTACCTACGAGCAGTACTTC	CASSSPTGRVTYEQYF
TRBV29-1	.	TRBJ2-3	TRBD2	TGCAGCGTTGAAAGGGCGACTAGCGGGAGGGCCCTCGAAGATACGCAGTATTTT	CSVERATSGRALEDTQYF
TRBV5-5	.	TRBJ2-1	TRBD2	TGTGCCAGCAGCCCGGGACTAGCGGGAGGGCCTGACAATGAGCAGTTCTTC	CASSPGLAGGPDNEQFF
TRBV7-2	many	TRBJ2-7	.	TGTGCCAGCAGCTTAGCAGTCTACGAGCAGTACTTC	CASSLAVYEQYF
TRBV15	.	TRBJ2-5	TRBD2	TGTGCCACCAGCAGAGACGGGACTAGTGCAGAGACCCAGTACTTC	CATSRDGTSAETQYF
TRBV7-2	many	TRBJ2-2	TRBD2	TGTGCCAGCAGCTTGGCCAGCGGGAGCACCGGGGAGCTGTTTTTT	CASSLASGSTGELFF
TRBV7-2	many	TRBJ2-4	.	TGTGCCAGCAGCTACCCGACAGTCAACATTCAGTACTTC	CASSYPTVNIQYF
TRBV7-8	.	TRBJ2-6	.	TGTGCCAGCAGCCCCATCACTGGGGCCAACGTCCTGACTTTC	CASSPITGANVLTF
TRBV11-2	many	TRBJ1-4	.	TGTGCCAGCAGCTTAGGGGGGCAGGGAAATGAAAAACTGTTTTTT	CASSLGGQGNEKLFF
TRBV7-6	few	TRBJ1-3	.	TGTGCTAGCAGCTCGGACCCAGGAAACACCATATATTTT	CASSSDPGNTIYF
TRBV30	.	TRBJ2-1	.	TGTGCCTGTGGGCAGTCCTACAATGAGCAGTTCTTC	CACGQSYNEQFF
TRBV6-8	.	TRBJ2-1	.	TGTGCCAGCAAAAACGCCGGGACACCACACAATGAGCAGTTCTTC	CASKNAGTPHNEQFF
TRBV7-9	many	TRBJ2-1	TRBD2	TGTGCCAGCAGCTTACCGGGATTACTAGCGGGAGGGACCAATGAGCAGTTCTTC	CASSLPGLLAGGTNEQFF
TRBV6-2/TRBV6-3	.	TRBJ2-3	.	TGTGCCAGCAGTTACCTCCCAGATACGCAGTATTTT	CASSYLPDTQYF
TRBV12-3/TRBV12-4	.	TRBJ1-6	.	TGTGCCAGCAGTTTTGGTTCACCCCTCCACTTT	CASSFGSPLHF
TRBV11-2	.	TRBJ2-2	.	TGTGCCAGCAGCTTAGATCAAATCCGCGACACCGGGGAGCTGTTTTTT	CASSLDQIRDTGELFF
TRBV6-6	.	TRBJ1-1	.	TGTGCCAGCAAAAAGGGAAGCACTGAAGCTTTCTTT	CASKKGSTEAFF
TRBV28	few	TRBJ1-5	.	TGTGCCAGCAGTTCCTTCACAAGTCCCAATCAGCCCCAGCATTTT	CASSSFTSPNQPQHF
TRBV4-1	.	TRBJ2-5	.	TGCGCCAGCAGCCAAGAGGGTCCCCAAGAGACCCAGTACTTC	CASSQEGPQETQYF
TRBV2	.	TRBJ1-6	.	TGTGCCAGCAGTGAATACGGGAATTCACCCCTCCACTTT	CASSEYGNSPLHF
TRBV7-2	many	TRBJ2-2	TRBD1	TGTGCCAGCAGCTTGAGACAGGGGAACACCGGGGAGCTGTTTTTT	CASSLRQGNTGELFF
TRBV19	few	TRBJ2-1	.	TGTGCCAGTAGTATAGGGCAGGGGGGCCGCAATGAGCAGTTCTTC	CASSIGQGGRNEQFF
TRBV27	.	TRBJ2-2	.	TGTGCCAGCACTGGGATGAACACCGGGGAGCTGTTTTTT	CASTGMNTGELFF
TRBV27	few	TRBJ2-1	TRBD2	TGTGCCAGCACCCGCCTAGCGGGAGTGGATGAGCAGTTCTTC	CASTRLAGVDEQFF
TRBV13	.	TRBJ2-3	.	TGTGCCAGCAGCTTGGCCCAAGCCGATACGCAGTATTTT	CASSLAQADTQYF
TRBV12-3/TRBV12-4	.	TRBJ1-3	.	TGTGCCAGCAGCCCAGGACAGATCTCTGGAAACACCATATATTTT	CASSPGQISGNTIYF
TRBV12-3/TRBV12-4	.	TRBJ1-1	.	TGTGCCAGCAGTTTCAGGGGCAGTCCGAACACTGAAGCTTTCTTT	CASSFRGSPNTEAFF
TRBV6-1	.	TRBJ1-4	TRBD1	TGTGCCAGCAGCGAAGCCGGGACAGGGGGAAATGAAAAACTGTTTTTT	CASSEAGTGGNEKLFF
TRBV2	.	TRBJ1-5	.	TGTGCCAGCAGGATGACAGGCTGGGGTCAGCCCCAGCATTTT	CASRMTGWGQPQHF
TRBV6-1	few	TRBJ1-1	.	TGTGCCAGCAGTACCGGGTCCGTGAACACTGAAGCTTTCTTT	CASSTGSVNTEAFF
TRBV2	few	TRBJ2-1	TRBD2	TGTGCCAGCAGTGAATTTACTAGCGGGGTCTACAATGAGCAGTTCTTC	CASSEFTSGVYNEQFF
TRBV5-6	few	TRBJ1-2	TRBD1	TGTGCCAGCAGTTTTAATACAGGGGCACCCCTCTATGGCTACACCTTC	CASSFNTGAPLYGYTF
TRBV5-4	.	TRBJ2-5	.	TGTGCCAGCAGCTCCGGGACTTTCCAAGAGACCCAGTACTTC	CASSSGTFQETQYF
TRBV7-9	few	TRBJ2-5	.	TGTGCCAGCAGCTCAACTTTGACGGGGACCCAGTACTTC	CASSSTLTGTQYF
TRBV7-8	few	TRBJ2-4	.	TGTGCCAGCAGCTTAGAATTAGCGTCCCTCCCGAACATTCAGTACTTC	CASSLELASLPNIQYF
TRBV7-2	many	TRBJ1-3	.	TGTGCCAGCAGCTTAGGAGGTCCGGCGGGGAACACCATATATTTT	CASSLGGPAGNTIYF
TRBV4-1	.	TRBJ1-5	TRBD1	TGCGCCAGCAGCCGACAGGAATTGGGACAGCCTTTGAATCAGCCCCAGCATTTT	CASSRQELGQPLNQPQHF
TRBV6-2/TRBV6-3	few	TRBJ1-1	.	TGTGCCACCTCTCGACAGGAGATTTATAGACCTGAAGCTTTCTTT	CATSRQEIYRPEAFF
TRBV27	.	TRBJ2-5	.	TGTGCCAGCAGTTTTAGGGTATCGGGAGAGACCCAGTACTTC	CASSFRVSGETQYF
TRBV12-3/TRBV12-4	.	TRBJ1-1	.	TGTGCCAGCAGTACAGGGACGAACACTGAAGCTTTCTTT	CASSTGTNTEAFF
TRBV6-6	few	TRBJ2-1	TRBD2	TGTGCCAGCAGCCGGCTCCCAGCGGGAGATTCTGAGGAGCAGTTCTTC	CASSRLPAGDSEEQFF
TRBV7-2	many	TRBJ2-1	.	TGTGCCAGCAGCCCGCGGGGAGGTGGAGGAAATGAGCAGTTCTTC	CASSPRGGGGNEQFF
TRBV6-2/TRBV6-3	.	TRBJ2-1	.	TGTGCCAGCAGGAGCGCCTACAATGAGCAGTTCTTC	CASRSAYNEQFF
TRBV29-1	many	TRBJ2-1	.	TGCAGCGGAATACTGGGGACCTACAATGAGCAGTTCTTC	CSGILGTYNEQFF
TRBV2	few	TRBJ2-3	TRBD2	TGTGCCAGCACTCCGGCGGGAGGGAGCGCAGATACGCAGTATTTT	CASTPAGGSADTQYF
TRBV27	.	TRBJ1-1	TRBD1	TGTGCCAGCAGTCCTGCCGGGACAGGGCTGGGGACTGAAGCTTTCTTT	CASSPAGTGLGTEAFF
TRBV28	many	TRBJ2-1	TRBD1	TGTGCCAGCACCACGGGACAGATAAGCTCCTACAATGAGCAGTTCTTC	CASTTGQISSYNEQFF